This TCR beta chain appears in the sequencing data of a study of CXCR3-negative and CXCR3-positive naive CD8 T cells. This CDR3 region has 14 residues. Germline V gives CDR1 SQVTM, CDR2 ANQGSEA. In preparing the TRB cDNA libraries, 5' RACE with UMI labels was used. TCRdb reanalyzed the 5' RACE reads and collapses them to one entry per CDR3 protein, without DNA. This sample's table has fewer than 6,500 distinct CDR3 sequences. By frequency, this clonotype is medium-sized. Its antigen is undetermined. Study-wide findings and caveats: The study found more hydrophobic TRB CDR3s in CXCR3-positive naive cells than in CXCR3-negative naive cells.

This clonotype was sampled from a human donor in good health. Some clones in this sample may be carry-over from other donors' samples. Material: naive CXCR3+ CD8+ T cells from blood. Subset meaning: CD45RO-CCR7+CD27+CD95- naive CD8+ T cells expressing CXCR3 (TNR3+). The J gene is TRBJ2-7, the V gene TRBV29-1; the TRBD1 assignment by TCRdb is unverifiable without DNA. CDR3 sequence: CSVEGDRNSYEQYF.